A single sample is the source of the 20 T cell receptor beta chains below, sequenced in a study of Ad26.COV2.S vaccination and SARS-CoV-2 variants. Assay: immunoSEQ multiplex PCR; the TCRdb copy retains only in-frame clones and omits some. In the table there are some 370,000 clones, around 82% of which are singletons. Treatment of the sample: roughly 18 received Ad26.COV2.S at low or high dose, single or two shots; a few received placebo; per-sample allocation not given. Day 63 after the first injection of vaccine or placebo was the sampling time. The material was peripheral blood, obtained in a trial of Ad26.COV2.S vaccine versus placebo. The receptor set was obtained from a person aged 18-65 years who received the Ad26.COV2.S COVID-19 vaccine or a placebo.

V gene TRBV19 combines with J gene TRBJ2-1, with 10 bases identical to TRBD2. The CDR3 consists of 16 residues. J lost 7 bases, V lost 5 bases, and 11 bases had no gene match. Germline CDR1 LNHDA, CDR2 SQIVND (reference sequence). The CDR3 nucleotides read TGTGCCAGTAGTCCCTCACTCCTAGCGGGAGAGAATGAGCAGTTCTTC. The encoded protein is CASSPSLLAGENEQFF. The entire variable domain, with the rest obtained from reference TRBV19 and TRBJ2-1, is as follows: DGGITQSPKYLFRKEGQNVTLSCEQNLNHDAMYWYRQDPGQGLRLIYYSQIVNDFQKGDIAEGYSVSREKKESFPLTVTSAQKNPTAFYLCASSPSLLAGENEQFFGPGTRLTVL.

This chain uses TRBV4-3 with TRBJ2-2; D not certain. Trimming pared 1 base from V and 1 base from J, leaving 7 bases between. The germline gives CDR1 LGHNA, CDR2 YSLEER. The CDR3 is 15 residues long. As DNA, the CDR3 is TGCGCCAGCAGCCAAGCGACACTGAACACCGGGGAGCTGTTTTTT. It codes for CASSQATLNTGELFF.

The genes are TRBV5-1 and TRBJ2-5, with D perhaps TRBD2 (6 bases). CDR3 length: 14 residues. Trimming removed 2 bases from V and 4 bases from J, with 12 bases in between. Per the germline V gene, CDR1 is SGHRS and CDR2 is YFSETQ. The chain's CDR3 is CASSFGGLLETQYF. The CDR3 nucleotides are TGCGCCAGCAGCTTCGGAGGGTTATTAGAGACCCAGTACTTC.

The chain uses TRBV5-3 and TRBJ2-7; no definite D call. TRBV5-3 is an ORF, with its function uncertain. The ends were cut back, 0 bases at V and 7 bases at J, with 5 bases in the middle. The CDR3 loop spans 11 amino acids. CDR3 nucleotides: TGTGCCAGAAGCTTGGTTGGGGAGCAGTACTTC. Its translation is CARSLVGEQYF.

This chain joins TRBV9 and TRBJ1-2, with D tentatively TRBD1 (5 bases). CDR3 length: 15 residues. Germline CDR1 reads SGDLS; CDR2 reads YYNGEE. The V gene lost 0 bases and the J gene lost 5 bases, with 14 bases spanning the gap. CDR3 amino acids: CASSVAPRESYGYTF. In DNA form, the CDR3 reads TGTGCCAGCAGCGTAGCTCCCAGGGAATCGTATGGCTACACCTTC.

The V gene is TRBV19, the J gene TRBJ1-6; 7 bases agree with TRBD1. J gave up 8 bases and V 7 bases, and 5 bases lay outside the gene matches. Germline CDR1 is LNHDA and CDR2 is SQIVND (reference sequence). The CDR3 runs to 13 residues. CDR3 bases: TGTGCCAGTAAGGGACAGTTTGATTCACCCCTCCACTTT. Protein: CASKGQFDSPLHF.

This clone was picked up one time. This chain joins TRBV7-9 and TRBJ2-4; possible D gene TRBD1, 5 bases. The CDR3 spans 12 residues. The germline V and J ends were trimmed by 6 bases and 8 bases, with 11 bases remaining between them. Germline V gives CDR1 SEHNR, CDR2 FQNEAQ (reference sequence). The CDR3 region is CASSYTGDIQYF. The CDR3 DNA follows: TGTGCCAGCAGTTACACAGGCGACATTCAGTACTTC.

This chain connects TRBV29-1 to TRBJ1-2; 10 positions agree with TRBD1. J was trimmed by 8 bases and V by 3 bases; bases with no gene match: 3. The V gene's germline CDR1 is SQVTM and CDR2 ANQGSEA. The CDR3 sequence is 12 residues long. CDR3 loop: CSVEGTGDGYTF. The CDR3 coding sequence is TGCAGCGTTGAGGGGACAGGGGACGGCTACACCTTC.

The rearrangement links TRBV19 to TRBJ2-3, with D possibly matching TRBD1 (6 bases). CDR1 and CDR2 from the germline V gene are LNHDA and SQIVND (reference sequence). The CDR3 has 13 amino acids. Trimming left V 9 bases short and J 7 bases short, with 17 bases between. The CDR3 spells CASDQGSQYTQYF. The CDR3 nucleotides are TGTGCCAGCGACCAGGGGAGCCAGTATACGCAGTATTTT.

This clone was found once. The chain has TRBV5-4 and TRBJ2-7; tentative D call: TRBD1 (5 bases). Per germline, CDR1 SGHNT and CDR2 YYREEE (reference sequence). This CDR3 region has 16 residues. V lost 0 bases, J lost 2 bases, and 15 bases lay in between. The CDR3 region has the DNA TGTGCCAGCAGCTTGGTCCCGACAGCCAGAGCCTACGAGCAGTACTTC. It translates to CASSLVPTARAYEQYF. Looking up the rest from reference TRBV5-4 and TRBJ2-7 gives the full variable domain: ETGVTQSPTHLIKTRGQQVTLRCSSQSGHNTVSWYQQALGQGPQFIFQYYREEENGRGNFPPRFSGLQFPNYSSELNVNALELDDSALYLCASSLVPTARAYEQYFGPGTRLTVT.

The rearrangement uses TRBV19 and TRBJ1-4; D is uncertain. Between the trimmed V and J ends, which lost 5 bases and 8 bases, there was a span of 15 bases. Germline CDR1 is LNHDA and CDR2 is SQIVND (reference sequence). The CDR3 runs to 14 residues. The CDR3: CASSVVAGAEKLFF. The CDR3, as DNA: TGTGCCAGTAGTGTTGTGGCAGGAGCGGAAAAACTGTTTTTT.

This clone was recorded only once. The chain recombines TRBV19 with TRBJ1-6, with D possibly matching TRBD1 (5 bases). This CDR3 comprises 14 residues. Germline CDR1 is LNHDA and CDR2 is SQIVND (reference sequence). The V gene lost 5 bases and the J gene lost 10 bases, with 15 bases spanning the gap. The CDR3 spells CASSLSWGESPLHF. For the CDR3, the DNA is TGTGCCAGTAGTCTCTCATGGGGGGAATCACCCCTCCACTTT.

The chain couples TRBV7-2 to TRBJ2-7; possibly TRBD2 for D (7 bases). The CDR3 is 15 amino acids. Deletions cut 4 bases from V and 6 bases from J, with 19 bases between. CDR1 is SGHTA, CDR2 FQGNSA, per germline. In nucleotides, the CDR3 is TGTGCCAGCAGCTCCCTCCGGGGGGCCCCGATCGAGCAGTACTTC. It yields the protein CASSSLRGAPIEQYF.

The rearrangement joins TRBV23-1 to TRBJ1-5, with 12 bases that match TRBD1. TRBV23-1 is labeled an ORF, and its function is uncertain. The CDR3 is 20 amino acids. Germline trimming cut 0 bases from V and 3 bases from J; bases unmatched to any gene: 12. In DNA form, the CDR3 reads TGCGCCAGCAGTCAATCGGTCCCAATTCGGGACAGGGGGCCCAATCAGCCCCAGCATTTT. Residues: CASSQSVPIRDRGPNQPQHF.

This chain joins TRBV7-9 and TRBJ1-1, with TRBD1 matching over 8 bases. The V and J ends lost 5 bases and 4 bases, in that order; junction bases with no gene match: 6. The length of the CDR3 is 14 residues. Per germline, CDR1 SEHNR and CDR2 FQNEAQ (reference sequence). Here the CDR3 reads CASSPGQGGTEAFF. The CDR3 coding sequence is TGTGCCAGCAGCCCCGGACAGGGCGGCACTGAAGCTTTCTTT.

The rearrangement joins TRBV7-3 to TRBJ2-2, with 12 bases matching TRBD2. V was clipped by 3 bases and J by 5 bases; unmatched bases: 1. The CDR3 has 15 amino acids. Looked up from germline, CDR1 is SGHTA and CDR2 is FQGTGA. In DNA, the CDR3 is TGTGCCAGCAGCTTCGGACTAGCGGGGACCGGGGAGCTGTTTTTT. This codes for CASSFGLAGTGELFF.

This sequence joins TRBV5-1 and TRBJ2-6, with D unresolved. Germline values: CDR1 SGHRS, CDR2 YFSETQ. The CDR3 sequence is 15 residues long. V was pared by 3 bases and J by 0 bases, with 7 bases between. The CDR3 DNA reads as TGCGCCAGCAGCTCGAGTTTCTCTGGGGCCAACGTCCTGACTTTC. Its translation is CASSSSFSGANVLTF.

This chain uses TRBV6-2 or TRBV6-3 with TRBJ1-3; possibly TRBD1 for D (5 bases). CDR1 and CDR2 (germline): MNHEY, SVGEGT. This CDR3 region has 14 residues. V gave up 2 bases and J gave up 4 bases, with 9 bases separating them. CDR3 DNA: TGTGCCAGCAGTTACGACAGATTCGGAAACACCATATATTTT. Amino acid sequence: CASSYDRFGNTIYF.

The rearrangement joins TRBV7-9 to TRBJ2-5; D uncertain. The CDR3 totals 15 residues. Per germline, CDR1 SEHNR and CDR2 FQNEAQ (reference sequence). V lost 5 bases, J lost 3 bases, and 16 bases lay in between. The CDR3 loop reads CASSNLPRREETQYF. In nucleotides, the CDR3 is TGTGCCAGCAGCAACCTCCCTCGACGGGAAGAGACCCAGTACTTC.

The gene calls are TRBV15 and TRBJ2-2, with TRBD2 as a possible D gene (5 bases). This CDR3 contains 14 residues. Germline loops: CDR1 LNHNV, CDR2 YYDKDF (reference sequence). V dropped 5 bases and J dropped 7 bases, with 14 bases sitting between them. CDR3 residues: CATSGGGRGGELFF. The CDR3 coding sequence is TGTGCCACCAGCGGTGGAGGACGGGGCGGGGAGCTGTTTTTT.